A selection of T cell receptor beta chains follows, all from one sample in a study of Ad26.COV2.S vaccination and SARS-CoV-2 variants. Here immunoSEQ multiplex PCR was the method, and the copy in TCRdb shows in-frame clones only, minus some. The sample includes about 480,000 clones, around 85% of them seen just once. Source: peripheral blood, taken in a trial of Ad26.COV2.S vaccine versus placebo. These receptors were taken from a person between 18 and 65 years old who received the Ad26.COV2.S COVID-19 vaccine or a placebo. The CDR3 runs from the conserved cysteine through the conserved F or W. The D gene is left open where the match is weak. Clone size is not always given. Where it is, it says once, few, many or a class for expanded clones.

D gene	V gene	clone size	J gene	CDR3 length	CDR3 protein	CDR3 DNA
-	TRBV2	-	TRBJ2-1	15	CASTLKAMSLREEIF	TGTGCCAGCACCCTGAAAGCGATGAGCCTTCGGGAAGAGATCTTC
TRBD1	TRBV7-2	-	TRBJ1-3	14	CASRKTGAGNTIYF	TGTGCCAGCAGAAAAACAGGGGCTGGAAACACCATATATTTT
-	TRBV30	-	TRBJ2-3	14	CAWRPLTNTDTQYF	TGTGCCTGGAGGCCTTTGACTAATACAGATACGCAGTATTTT
-	TRBV11-2	-	TRBJ1-6	13	CASSVGPNSPLHF	TGTGCCAGCAGCGTGGGCCCCAATTCACCCCTCCACTTT
-	TRBV2	-	TRBJ2-1	14	CASSEEVYRDEQFF	TGTGCCAGCAGTGAAGAGGTCTATAGGGATGAGCAGTTCTTC
TRBD1	TRBV19	-	TRBJ1-2	17	CASSMAGQILSVYGYTF	TGTGCCAGTAGTATGGCGGGACAGATCCTTTCTGTCTATGGCTACACCTTC
TRBD2	TRBV9	once	TRBJ2-1	17	CASSPDSGRAYGNEQFF	TGTGCCAGCAGCCCCGATAGCGGGAGGGCCTATGGCAATGAGCAGTTCTTC
-	TRBV6-5	-	TRBJ2-7	13	CASGQESSYEQYF	TGTGCCAGCGGGCAAGAGAGCTCCTACGAGCAGTACTTC
-	TRBV27	-	TRBJ2-1	17	CASSSPTGSRSYNEQFF	TGTGCCAGCAGCTCTCCAACCGGGAGTCGGAGCTACAATGAGCAGTTCTTC
TRBD2	TRBV7-2	-	TRBJ2-5	14	CASSSGTTKETQYF	TGTGCCAGCAGCTCCGGGACTACGAAGGAGACCCAGTACTTC
TRBD2	TRBV7-8	-	TRBJ2-7	16	CASSLGRGGRAHEQYF	TGTGCCAGCAGCTTAGGGCGTGGCGGGAGGGCCCACGAGCAGTACTTC
TRBD1	TRBV28	-	TRBJ1-2	14	CASSPPDRADGYTF	TGTGCCAGCAGCCCCCCGGACAGGGCGGATGGCTACACCTTC
-	TRBV7-2	-	TRBJ2-7	12	CASSLGTYEQYF	TGTGCCAGCAGCTTGGGGACCTACGAGCAGTACTTC
TRBD2	TRBV15	few	TRBJ2-1	17	CATSSPQGTSGYNEQFF	TGTGCCACCAGCAGCCCCCAGGGGACTAGCGGATACAATGAGCAGTTCTTC
TRBD2	TRBV6-2/TRBV6-3	few	TRBJ2-7	14	CASSSREGSYEQYF	TGTGCCAGCAGTTCAAGGGAGGGTTCCTACGAGCAGTACTTC
-	TRBV5-1	-	TRBJ2-7	16	CASSLGLGVRAYEQYF	TGCGCCAGCAGCTTAGGGTTGGGAGTTCGGGCCTACGAGCAGTACTTC
TRBD1	TRBV5-6	-	TRBJ1-3	18	CASSLTGETRDSGNTIYF	TGTGCCAGCAGCTTGACAGGGGAGACCCGGGACTCTGGAAACACCATATATTTT
-	TRBV2	-	TRBJ2-2	11	CASSVGGELFF	TGTGCCAGCAGTGTGGGCGGGGAGCTGTTTTTT
-	TRBV29-1	-	TRBJ2-5	10	CSVEAETQYF	TGCAGCGTTGAGGCCGAGACCCAGTACTTC
-	TRBV4-2	-	TRBJ1-6	15	CASSQGGRTDTPLHF	TGTGCCAGCAGCCAAGGAGGACGCACGGATACACCCCTCCACTTT
-	TRBV28	-	TRBJ1-1	13	CASNPLHPPGAFF	TGTGCCAGCAACCCGTTACACCCCCCAGGGGCTTTCTTT
-	TRBV19	-	TRBJ1-1	14	CATEPGGKNTEAFF	TGTGCCACCGAACCCGGAGGGAAGAACACTGAAGCTTTCTTT
-	TRBV4-3	-	TRBJ2-3	16	CASSQDYRGLTDTQYF	TGCGCCAGCAGCCAAGATTACCGGGGCCTCACAGATACGCAGTATTTT
TRBD2	TRBV7-2	-	TRBJ2-3	15	CASSFLGRETDTQYF	TGTGCCAGCAGCTTCTTAGGGAGGGAAACAGATACGCAGTATTTT
TRBD1	TRBV9	-	TRBJ1-1	17	CASSVGPRQGQGTEAFF	TGTGCCAGCAGCGTAGGACCCCGACAGGGACAGGGCACTGAAGCTTTCTTT
-	TRBV19	few	TRBJ1-5	16	CASSPRTDSSHQPQHF	TGTGCCAGTAGTCCCAGGACAGATAGCTCTCATCAGCCCCAGCATTTT
-	TRBV28	-	TRBJ1-1	17	CASSLSGTRTPHTEAFF	TGTGCCAGCAGTTTATCCGGGACACGCACCCCACACACTGAAGCTTTCTTT
-	TRBV28	once	TRBJ2-5	15	CASSPRRGFQETQYF	TGTGCCAGCAGCCCAAGGCGGGGCTTCCAAGAGACCCAGTACTTC
-	TRBV19	-	TRBJ1-3	15	CASSILHGSGNTIYF	TGTGCCAGTAGTATCCTCCACGGCTCTGGAAACACCATATATTTT
-	TRBV28	-	TRBJ1-1	12	CASTSPGVRAFF	TGTGCCAGCACCTCACCGGGGGTACGGGCTTTCTTT
-	TRBV6-2/TRBV6-3	-	TRBJ2-2	14	CASSYPRDTGELFF	TGTGCCAGCAGTTACCCCCGTGACACCGGGGAGCTGTTTTTT
-	TRBV6-6	-	TRBJ1-4	12	CASVNSNEKLFF	TGTGCCAGCGTGAACAGTAATGAAAAACTGTTTTTT
-	TRBV5-4	-	TRBJ2-7	13	CASSWGVGEQQYF	TGTGCCAGCAGCTGGGGGGTAGGAGAACAGCAGTACTTC
TRBD2	TRBV5-4	-	TRBJ2-7	15	CASSLKSGSNYEQYF	TGTGCCAGCAGCCTAAAGAGCGGGAGCAACTACGAGCAGTACTTC
TRBD1	TRBV3-1/TRBV3-2	-	TRBJ1-2	15	CASSQATGSPLSYTF	TGTGCCAGCAGCCAAGCGACAGGGTCCCCCTTGAGCTACACCTTC
-	TRBV19	-	TRBJ1-5	14	CASTPLDSGGPQHF	TGTGCCAGTACCCCCTTAGACTCGGGGGGACCCCAGCATTTT
TRBD2	TRBV7-6	-	TRBJ2-3	17	CASSLGGGTSFTDTQYF	TGTGCCAGCAGCTTAGGGGGTGGGACTAGTTTCACAGATACGCAGTATTTT
-	TRBV28	few	TRBJ1-5	12	CASSFGSQPQHF	TGTGCCAGCAGTTTCGGGAGCCAGCCCCAGCATTTT
-	TRBV7-9	-	TRBJ2-3	12	CASSLPLVAQYF	TGTGCCAGCAGCTTACCATTAGTTGCGCAGTATTTT
-	TRBV9	few	TRBJ2-7	14	CASSVGASSYEQYF	TGTGCCAGCAGCGTGGGAGCGTCCTCCTACGAGCAGTACTTC
-	TRBV25-1	-	TRBJ1-5	14	CASSGGNSNQPQHF	TGTGCCAGCAGTGGGGGGAACAGCAATCAGCCCCAGCATTTT
-	TRBV6-5	-	TRBJ1-6	14	CASSWGTTSSPLHF	TGTGCCAGCAGTTGGGGGACAACGAGCTCACCCCTCCACTTT
-	TRBV9	-	TRBJ1-1	15	CASSVIGTPNTEAFF	TGTGCCAGCAGCGTAATAGGGACACCGAACACTGAAGCTTTCTTT
TRBD1	TRBV27	-	TRBJ2-1	15	CASSFGGQGNNEQFF	TGTGCCAGCAGTTTTGGGGGACAGGGGAACAATGAGCAGTTCTTC
-	TRBV7-9	-	TRBJ2-7	12	CASSLMSRGHYF	TGTGCCAGCAGCTTAATGTCCCGGGGCCACTACTTC
-	TRBV28	-	TRBJ2-7	14	CASGRTGGSYEQYF	TGTGCCAGCGGGAGGACCGGGGGCTCCTACGAGCAGTACTTC
-	TRBV7-2	-	TRBJ2-1	13	CASSFSDYNEQFF	TGTGCCAGCAGCTTCTCTGACTACAATGAGCAGTTCTTC
TRBD1	TRBV7-3	-	TRBJ1-2	13	CASSQGQAVGYTF	TGTGCCAGCAGCCAGGGACAGGCAGTTGGCTACACCTTC
-	TRBV29-1	-	TRBJ2-3	12	CSADLAIDTQYF	TGCAGCGCAGACCTAGCGATAGATACGCAGTATTTT